The 32 T cell receptor beta chains presented below share a single source sample, sequenced in a study of brain T cells in children with intractable seizures. TCRdb keeps only in-frame clones here, not all; method: immunoSEQ multiplex PCR. The data contain 55,000 to 80,000 clones, about 96% of them singletons. Specimen: peripheral blood, collected at surgery. The receptors were sampled from a boy younger than two with focal cortical dysplasia and intractable seizures.

The chain recombines TRBV9 with TRBJ2-1; 8 nucleotides line up with TRBD1. This CDR3 region has 16 residues. With 0 bases clipped from V and 6 bases from J, the junction kept 8 bases outside the gene matches. The germline CDR1 and CDR2 sequences are SGDLS and YYNGEE. The CDR3 DNA sequence: TGTGCCAGCAGCGTAGATTCGGGACAGGCGTCCAATGAGCAGTTCTTC. This codes for CASSVDSGQASNEQFF.

This clone was observed a single time. The chain couples TRBV5-1 to TRBJ2-2, with TRBD1 matching over 7 bases. This CDR3 has 16 amino acids. With V trimmed by 1 base and J by 0 bases, 3 bases remained unmatched. Per the germline V gene, CDR1 is SGHRS and CDR2 is YFSETQ. The CDR3 DNA reads TGCGCCAGCAGCTTGAGGGGGCCGGCGAACACCGGGGAGCTGTTTTTT. Protein sequence: CASSLRGPANTGELFF.

The rearrangement uses TRBV19 and TRBJ2-7, with 10 bases fitting TRBD2. The CDR3 is made up of 14 amino acids. Trimming cost V 5 bases and J 2 bases; bases outside gene matches: 3. CDR1 is LNHDA and CDR2 is SQIVND in the germline V gene (reference sequence). The CDR3 DNA sequence: TGTGCCAGTAGTTCTACTAGCGGGACCTACGAGCAGTACTTC. Protein: CASSSTSGTYEQYF.

The V call is TRBV4-2, the J call TRBJ1-6; D gene unclear. Germline CDR1 and CDR2: LGHNA and YNFKEQ. This CDR3 has 13 amino acids. The V end lost 1 base, the J end lost 7 bases, and 5 bases lay between the germline ends. CDR3: CASSQVWNSPLHF. DNA for the CDR3: TGTGCCAGCAGCCAAGTCTGGAATTCACCCCTCCACTTT.

The chain uses TRBV9 and TRBJ1-2; no reliable D call. V was trimmed by 2 bases and J by 1 base, leaving 6 bases between them. The germline gives CDR1 SGDLS, CDR2 YYNGEE. The CDR3 is made up of 13 amino acids. The CDR3 bases are TGTGCCAGCAGCGTCTGGGATAACTATGGCTACACCTTC. It yields the protein CASSVWDNYGYTF.

The rearrangement joins TRBV3-1 (or the pseudogene TRBV3-2) to TRBJ2-2; TRBD2 aligns across 12 bases. J was trimmed by 8 bases and V by 4 bases; bases with no gene match: 8. The CDR3 totals 16 residues. From germline, CDR1 is LGHDT and CDR2 YNNKEL (reference sequence). CDR3 sequence: CASSPTGTSGRGELFF. CDR3 coding DNA: TGTGCCAGCAGCCCAACCGGGACTAGCGGGCGAGGGGAGCTGTTTTTT.

The J gene is TRBJ2-3, the V gene TRBV24-1; D remains ambiguous. The V gene's germline CDR1 is KGHDR and CDR2 SFDVKD. The CDR3 contains 12 residues. V was pared by 5 bases and J by 6 bases, with 8 bases between. The CDR3 nucleotides read TGTGCCACCAGTGGCCCCGTTGATACGCAGTATTTT. Translation: CATSGPVDTQYF.

The chain combines TRBV3-1 (or the pseudogene TRBV3-2) with TRBJ1-6; tentatively, D is TRBD1 (5 bases). V was cut by 4 bases and J by 12 bases, with 13 bases left in between. The CDR3 has 13 amino acids. Germline-derived CDR1 and CDR2 are LGHDT and YNNKEL (reference sequence). The CDR3 DNA reads TGTGCCAGCAGCCTCCGGGACTTGGGACCCCTCCACTTT. Encoded protein: CASSLRDLGPLHF.

The rearrangement uses TRBV19 and TRBJ2-1; D is possibly TRBD2 (6 bases). This CDR3 is 16 amino acids long. V was clipped by 8 bases and J by 6 bases, with 23 bases between them. Germline CDR1 and CDR2: LNHDA and SQIVND (reference sequence). The DNA for the CDR3 is TGTGCCAGTTGTGGGAGGTCATTTTCGGTTTGCAATGAGCAGTTCTTC. This gives the protein CASCGRSFSVCNEQFF.

The rearrangement uses TRBV11-2 and TRBJ1-2; 8 bases match TRBD1. CDR3 length: 15 residues. The J segment lost 6 bases and the V segment lost 4 bases, leaving 10 bases of the junction unmatched. The germline CDR1 and CDR2 sequences are SGHAT and FQNNGV. DNA for the CDR3: TGTGCCAGCAGCTCTGTGGCCGGACAGGGCAATGGCTACACCTTC. Encoded protein: CASSSVAGQGNGYTF.

J is TRBJ1-3 and V is TRBV12-3 or TRBV12-4; no clear D. V lost 2 bases, J lost 0 bases, and 2 bases lay in between. CDR3 length: 13 amino acids. CDR3 in DNA: TGTGCCAGCAGTTTACACTCTGGAAACACCATATATTTT. Translating gives CASSLHSGNTIYF.

V is TRBV18 and J is TRBJ2-7, with TRBD2 as a possible D gene (5 bases). The CDR3 has 13 amino acids. Germline-derived CDR1 and CDR2 are KGHSH and LQKENI. V was pared by 2 bases and J by 3 bases, with 8 bases between. CDR3 amino acids: CASSPGRDYEQYF. In nucleotides, the CDR3 is TGTGCCAGCTCACCAGGACGGGACTACGAGCAGTACTTC.

V and J are TRBV4-3 and TRBJ1-1, with 9 bases matching TRBD1. CDR1 is LGHNA, CDR2 YSLEER, per germline. The CDR3 runs to 14 residues. V was pared by 6 bases and J by 0 bases, with 2 bases of the junction left unmatched. CDR3 sequence (DNA): TGCGCCAGCAGACAGGGGGCCTTGAACACTGAAGCTTTCTTT. Amino acids: CASRQGALNTEAFF.

The chain carries TRBV6-2 or TRBV6-3 and TRBJ2-5; D call uncertain. CDR1 and CDR2 from the germline V gene are MNHEY and SVGEGT. CDR3 length equals 11 residues. The V end was cut by 5 bases, the J end by 7 bases, with 8 bases between. The CDR3 loop is CASSPKGTQYF. CDR3 DNA: TGTGCCAGCAGTCCCAAGGGGACCCAGTACTTC.

The rearrangement joins TRBV7-9 to TRBJ1-5; TRBD1 is a possible D gene (6 bases). CDR3 size: 14 residues. Germline CDR1 and CDR2: SEHNR and FQNEAQ (reference sequence). Trimming took off 1 base at V and 4 bases at J, with 8 bases between the two ends. In nucleotides, the CDR3 is TGTGCCAGCAGCTTAGGGCAGGGGAATCAGCCCCAGCATTTT. Its translation: CASSLGQGNQPQHF.

The rearrangement joins TRBV6-5 to TRBJ1-4; no definite D call. The CDR3 runs to 15 residues. V gave up 7 bases and J gave up 4 bases, with 16 bases separating them. Germline assignment: CDR1 MNHEY and CDR2 SVGAGI. The CDR3 DNA reads TGTGCCAGCAATCGGGTGACGCTGGGTAATGAAAAACTGTTTTTT. It codes for CASNRVTLGNEKLFF.

J is TRBJ2-6 and V is TRBV5-4; 7 bases match TRBD1. Germline V gives CDR1 SGHNT, CDR2 YYREEE (reference sequence). The V segment lost 3 bases and the J segment 2 bases; nucleotides outside the gene matches: 5. CDR3 length: 16 residues. The CDR3 protein is CASSSYRGTGANVLTF. In nucleotides, the CDR3 is TGTGCCAGCAGCTCCTACAGGGGTACTGGGGCCAACGTCCTGACTTTC.

The chain joins TRBV27 to TRBJ2-3; D is ambiguous. This CDR3 contains 15 residues. Germline CDR1 and CDR2: MNHEY and SMNVEV (reference sequence). V was shortened by 4 bases and J by 3 bases, with 14 bases between the two germline ends. The CDR3 DNA reads as TGTGCCAGCAGTTCGCGACTGATAGGGACAGATACGCAGTATTTT. It is translated as CASSSRLIGTDTQYF.

The chain links TRBV4-1 to TRBJ2-1; D gene ambiguous. The CDR3 covers 11 residues. The germline V gene has CDR1 MGHRA and CDR2 YSYEKL. Trimming took 5 bases from V and 10 from J, leaving 9 bases between them. CDR3 sequence reads: CASSELNEQFF. The CDR3 bases are TGCGCCAGCAGCGAGCTCAACGAGCAGTTCTTC.

The chain has TRBV7-2 and TRBJ2-1, with 7 bases that match TRBD2. The CDR3 is made up of 17 amino acids. CDR1 and CDR2 (germline): SGHTA, FQGNSA. J gave up 10 bases and V 3 bases, and 18 bases lay outside the gene matches. CDR3 DNA: TGTGCCAGCAGCTTGCGACAACTTAGCGGGCTCCTCTGGGAGCAGTTCTTC. It translates to CASSLRQLSGLLWEQFF.

This sequence joins TRBV7-9 and TRBJ2-7; TRBD1 aligns across 9 bases. Germline values: CDR1 SEHNR, CDR2 FQNEAQ (reference sequence). The CDR3 loop spans 16 amino acids. Trimming cost V 3 bases and J 0 bases; bases outside gene matches: 6. The CDR3 nucleotides read TGTGCCAGCAGCTTCAAAGGGACAGGGCCCTCCTACGAGCAGTACTTC. Protein: CASSFKGTGPSYEQYF.

In regard to this clone: Other nucleotide sequences in the sample specify the same CDR3. The rearrangement joins TRBV20-1 to TRBJ2-7; D remains ambiguous. CDR3 length: 11 residues. V was cut by 3 bases and J by 1 base, with 4 bases left in between. Germline values: CDR1 DFQATT, CDR2 SNEGSKA (reference sequence). The CDR3 spells CSARRSYEQYF. CDR3 in DNA: TGCAGTGCTAGGCGGTCCTACGAGCAGTACTTC.

The V and J genes are TRBV5-1 and TRBJ2-3; D gene uncertain. This CDR3 contains 12 residues. Per the germline V gene, CDR1 is SGHRS and CDR2 is YFSETQ. V lost 1 base and J 6 bases, leaving 6 bases between the germline ends. CDR3 protein: CASSLSWDTQYF. CDR3 nucleotides: TGCGCCAGCAGCTTGTCTTGGGATACGCAGTATTTT.

The V and J genes are TRBV7-2 and TRBJ1-4; D gene ambiguous. The germline gives CDR1 SGHTA, CDR2 FQGNSA. CDR3 length: 17 amino acids. Trimming pared 2 bases from V and 0 bases from J, leaving 13 bases between. CDR3 DNA: TGTGCCAGCAGCTTAATCGGCGGAATCCCAACTAATGAAAAACTGTTTTTT. Encoded protein: CASSLIGGIPTNEKLFF.

The chain recombines TRBV19 with TRBJ2-1, with unresolved D. Trimming removed 0 bases from V and 6 bases from J, with 6 bases in between. This CDR3 is built from 13 residues. CDR1 and CDR2 (germline): LNHDA, SQIVND (reference sequence). CDR3 protein: CASSIDGSNEQFF. CDR3 DNA: TGTGCCAGTAGTATAGATGGGTCCAATGAGCAGTTCTTC.

This chain connects TRBV4-3 to TRBJ1-4; D unclear. Trimming removed 2 bases at V and 8 bases at J, with 21 bases between. CDR1 LGHNA and CDR2 YSLEER come from the germline V gene. This CDR3 has 17 amino acids. The CDR3 DNA reads TGCGCCAGCAGCCAACCTCCACGGAGGCTCCTTGGAGAAAAACTGTTTTTT. It codes for CASSQPPRRLLGEKLFF.

This clone was seen just once. The chain links TRBV11-2 to TRBJ1-1; D uncertain. V lost 7 bases and J lost 4, with 22 bases in between. CDR1 is SGHAT and CDR2 is FQNNGV in the germline V gene. The CDR3 loop spans 16 amino acids. The chain's CDR3 is CASILGVATPTTEAFF. The CDR3 DNA reads as TGTGCCAGCATCCTCGGGGTGGCCACACCGACCACTGAAGCTTTCTTT. Together with reference TRBV11-2 and TRBJ1-1, the CDR3 gives the full variable domain: EAGVAQSPRYKIIEKRQSVAFWCNPISGHATLYWYQQILGQGPKLLIQFQNNGVVDDSQLPKDRFSAERLKGVDSTLKIQPAKLEDSAVYLCASILGVATPTTEAFFGQGTRLTVV.

This chain uses TRBV7-9 with TRBJ1-4; the D is unclear. The germline V and J ends were trimmed by 5 bases and 8 bases, with 24 bases remaining between them. Germline CDR1 SEHNR, CDR2 FQNEAQ (reference sequence). The CDR3 spans 17 residues. The CDR3 bases are TGTGCCAGCAGCGCCGGCTTGGTCGGGGTTTTCGTGGAAAAACTGTTTTTT. Translation: CASSAGLVGVFVEKLFF.

V and J are TRBV6-1 and TRBJ2-1, with D uncertain. The ends were cut back, 4 bases at V and 4 bases at J, with 8 bases in the middle. The CDR3 covers 13 residues. Per the germline V gene, CDR1 is MNHNS and CDR2 is SASEGT. CDR3 in DNA: TGTGCCAGCAGTGTAGCACAATACAATGAGCAGTTCTTC. Translating gives CASSVAQYNEQFF.

The chain is built from TRBV24-1 and TRBJ2-7, with a weak D call TRBD2 (5 bases). The V end was cut by 6 bases, the J end by 9 bases, with 14 bases between. The length of the CDR3 is 12 residues. Germline CDR1 and CDR2: KGHDR and SFDVKD. For the CDR3, the DNA is TGTGCCACCAGTTCCGGTTACGCGGGGCAGTACTTC. The encoded protein is CATSSGYAGQYF.

Written as DNA, the CDR3 is TGTGCCAGCAGCCCGAACGAGGGATACAGGGGCGGCTACACCTTC. Translating it yields CASSPNEGYRGGYTF. This chain joins TRBV4-2 and TRBJ1-2; 7 nucleotides agree with TRBD1. The CDR3 spans 15 residues. Germline CDR1 LGHNA, CDR2 YNFKEQ. Germline trimming cut 4 bases from V and 8 bases from J; bases unmatched to any gene: 13.

The table lists this clone with a count of one. The rearrangement links TRBV18 to TRBJ2-5, with D hard to call. The CDR3 totals 12 residues. The germline CDR1 and CDR2 sequences are KGHSH and LQKENI. V was shortened by 4 bases and J by 5 bases, with 8 bases between the two germline ends. The CDR3 nucleotides read TGTGCCAGCTCACAATCGTCTGAGACCCAGTACTTC. This sequence encodes CASSQSSETQYF.